This T cell receptor (beta chain) came from a study of OX40 agonist ivuxolimab in advanced cancers. Regarding the study as a whole: There were, on average, more expanded clones in CD8+ T cells than in CD4+.

As regards this clone: Its target is unknown.

After removal of 4 bases from V and 12 bases from J, the junction contained 11 bases not matched to a gene. Germline assignment: CDR1 SEHNR and CDR2 FQNEAQ (reference sequence). The CDR3 sequence is 13 residues long. Using immunoSEQ multiplex PCR, the repertoire was profiled, and TCRdb retains in-frame clones only, with some absent. The sample yields 77,000 or so clones, more than 65% seen once. V usage is TRBV7-9 and J usage is TRBJ2-7, with TRBD1 matching over 8 bases. The sequence was collected from an adult with an advanced solid tumor such as melanoma, head and neck, liver or kidney cancer. The sequencing used CD4+ or CD8+ T cells sorted from blood, collected in a trial of the OX40 agonist ivuxolimab. CDR3 loop: CASSSAEGQGGYF. The CDR3 region has the DNA TGTGCCAGCAGCTCTGCCGAAGGACAGGGCGGGTACTTC.